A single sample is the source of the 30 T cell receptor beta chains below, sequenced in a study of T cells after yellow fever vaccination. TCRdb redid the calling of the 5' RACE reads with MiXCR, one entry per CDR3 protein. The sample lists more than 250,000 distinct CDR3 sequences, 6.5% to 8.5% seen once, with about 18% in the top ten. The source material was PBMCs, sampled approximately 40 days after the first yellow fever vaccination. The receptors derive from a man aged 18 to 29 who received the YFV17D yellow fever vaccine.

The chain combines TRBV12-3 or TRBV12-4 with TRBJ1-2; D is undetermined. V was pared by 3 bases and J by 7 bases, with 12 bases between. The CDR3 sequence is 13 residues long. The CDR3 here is CASSLRGSRGYTF. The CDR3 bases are TGTGCCAGCAGTTTGAGAGGGAGTCGTGGCTACACCTTC.

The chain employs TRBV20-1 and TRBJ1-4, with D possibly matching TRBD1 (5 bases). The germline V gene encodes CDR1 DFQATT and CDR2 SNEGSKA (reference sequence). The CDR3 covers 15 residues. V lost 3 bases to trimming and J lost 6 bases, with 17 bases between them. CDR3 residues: CSARDAAGLHEKLFF. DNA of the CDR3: TGCAGTGCTAGGGACGCTGCAGGGTTACATGAAAAACTGTTTTTT.

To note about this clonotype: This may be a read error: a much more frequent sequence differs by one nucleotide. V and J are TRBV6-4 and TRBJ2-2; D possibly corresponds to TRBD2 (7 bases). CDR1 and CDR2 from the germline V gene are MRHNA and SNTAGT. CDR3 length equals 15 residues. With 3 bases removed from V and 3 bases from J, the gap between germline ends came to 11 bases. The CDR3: CASSEWGGDTGELFF. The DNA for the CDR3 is TGTGCCAGCAGTGAGTGGGGGGGCGACACCGGGGAGCTGTTTTTT.

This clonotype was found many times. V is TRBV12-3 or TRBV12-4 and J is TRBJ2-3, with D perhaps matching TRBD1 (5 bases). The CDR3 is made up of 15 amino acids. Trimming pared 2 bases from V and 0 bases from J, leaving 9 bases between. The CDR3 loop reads CASSLRTSSTDTQYF. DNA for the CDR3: TGTGCCAGCAGTTTAAGGACATCTAGCACAGATACGCAGTATTTT.

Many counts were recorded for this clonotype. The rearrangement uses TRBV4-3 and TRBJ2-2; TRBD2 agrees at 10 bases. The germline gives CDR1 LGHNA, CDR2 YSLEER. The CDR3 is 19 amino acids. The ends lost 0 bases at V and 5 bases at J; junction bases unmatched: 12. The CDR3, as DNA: TGCGCCAGCAGCCAAGAAGCGGGGGGGCTGTTACCGGGGACCGGGGAGCTGTTTTTT. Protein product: CASSQEAGGLLPGTGELFF.

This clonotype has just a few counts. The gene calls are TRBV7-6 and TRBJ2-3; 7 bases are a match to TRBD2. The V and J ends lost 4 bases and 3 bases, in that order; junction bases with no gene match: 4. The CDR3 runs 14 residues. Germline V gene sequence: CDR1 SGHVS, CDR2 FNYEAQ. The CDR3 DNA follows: TGTGCCAGCAGCTCACTAGCGAGGACAGATACGCAGTATTTT. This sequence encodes CASSSLARTDTQYF. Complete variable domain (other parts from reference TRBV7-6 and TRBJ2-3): GAGVSQSPRYKVTKRGQDVALRCDPISGHVSLYWYRQALGQGPEFLTYFNYEAQQDKSGLPNDRFSAERPEGSISTLTIQRTEQRDSAMYRCASSSLARTDTQYFGPGTRLTVL.

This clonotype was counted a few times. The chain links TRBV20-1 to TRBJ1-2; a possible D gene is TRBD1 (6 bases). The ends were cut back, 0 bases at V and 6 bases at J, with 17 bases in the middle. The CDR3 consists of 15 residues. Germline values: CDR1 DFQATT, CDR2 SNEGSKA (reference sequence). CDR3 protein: CSARDAQTGRDGYTF. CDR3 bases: TGCAGTGCTAGAGATGCCCAGACAGGCAGGGATGGCTACACCTTC.

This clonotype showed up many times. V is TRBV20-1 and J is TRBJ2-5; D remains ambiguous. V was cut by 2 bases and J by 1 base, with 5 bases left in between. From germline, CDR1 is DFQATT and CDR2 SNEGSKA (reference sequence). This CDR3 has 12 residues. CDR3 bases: TGCAGTGCTAGATTTGGCCAAGAGACCCAGTACTTC. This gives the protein CSARFGQETQYF.

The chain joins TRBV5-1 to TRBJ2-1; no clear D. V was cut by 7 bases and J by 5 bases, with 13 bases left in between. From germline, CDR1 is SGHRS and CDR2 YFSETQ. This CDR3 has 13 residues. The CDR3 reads CASALGFDNEQFF. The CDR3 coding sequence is TGCGCCAGCGCCTTGGGATTTGACAATGAGCAGTTCTTC.

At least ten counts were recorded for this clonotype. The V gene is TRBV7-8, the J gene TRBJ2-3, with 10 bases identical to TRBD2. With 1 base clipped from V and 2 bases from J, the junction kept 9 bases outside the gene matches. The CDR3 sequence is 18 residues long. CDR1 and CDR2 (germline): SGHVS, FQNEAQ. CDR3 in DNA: TGTGCCAGCAGCTTAGGGTTAGCGGGGGGCCGGCTCACAGATACGCAGTATTTT. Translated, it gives CASSLGLAGGRLTDTQYF.

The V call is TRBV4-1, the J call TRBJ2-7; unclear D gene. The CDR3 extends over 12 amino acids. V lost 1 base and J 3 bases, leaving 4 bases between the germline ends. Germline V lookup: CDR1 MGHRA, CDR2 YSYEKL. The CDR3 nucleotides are TGCGCCAGCAGCCAAGTACACTACGAGCAGTACGTC. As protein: CASSQVHYEQYV.

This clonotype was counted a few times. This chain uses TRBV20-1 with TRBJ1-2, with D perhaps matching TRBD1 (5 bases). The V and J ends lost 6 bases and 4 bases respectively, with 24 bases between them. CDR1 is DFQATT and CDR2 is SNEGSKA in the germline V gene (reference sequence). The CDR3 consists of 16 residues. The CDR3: CSAPGLGVMPIYGYTF. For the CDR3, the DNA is TGCAGTGCCCCAGGGCTGGGGGTCATGCCGATCTATGGCTACACCTTC.

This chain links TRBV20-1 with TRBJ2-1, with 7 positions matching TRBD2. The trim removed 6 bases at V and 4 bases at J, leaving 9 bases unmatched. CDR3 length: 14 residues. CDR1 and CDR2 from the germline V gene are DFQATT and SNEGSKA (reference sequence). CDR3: CSARLATHYNEQFF. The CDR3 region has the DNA TGCAGTGCGCGACTAGCTACCCATTACAATGAGCAGTTCTTC.

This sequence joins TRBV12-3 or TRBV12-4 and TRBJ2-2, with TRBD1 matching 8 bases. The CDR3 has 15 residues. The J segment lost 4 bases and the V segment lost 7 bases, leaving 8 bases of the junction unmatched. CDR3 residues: CASTRGTGFTGELFF. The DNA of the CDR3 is TGTGCCAGCACCAGGGGGACAGGTTTCACCGGGGAGCTGTTTTTT.

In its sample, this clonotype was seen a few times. Here the CDR3 DNA reads TGTGCCAGCAGCTTGGCCGGGGGACAACCCGGCTACACCTTC. Translated: CASSLAGGQPGYTF. The chain has TRBV5-6 and TRBJ1-2, with D possibly being TRBD1 (6 bases). Germline V gene sequence: CDR1 SGHDT, CDR2 YYEEEE. Trimming took 0 bases from V and 8 from J, leaving 14 bases between them. The CDR3 totals 14 residues.

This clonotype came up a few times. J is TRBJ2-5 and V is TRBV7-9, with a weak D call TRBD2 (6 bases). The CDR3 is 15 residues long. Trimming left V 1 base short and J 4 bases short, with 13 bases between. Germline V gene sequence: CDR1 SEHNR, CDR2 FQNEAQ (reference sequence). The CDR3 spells CASSLGAGRGETQYF. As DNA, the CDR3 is TGTGCCAGCAGCTTAGGTGCGGGAAGGGGAGAGACCCAGTACTTC.

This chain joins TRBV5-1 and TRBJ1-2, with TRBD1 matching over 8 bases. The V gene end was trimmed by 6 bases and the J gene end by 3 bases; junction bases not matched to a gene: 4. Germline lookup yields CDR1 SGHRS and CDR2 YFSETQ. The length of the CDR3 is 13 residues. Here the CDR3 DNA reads TGCGCCAGCAACCAGGGGGCCGACTATGGCTACACCTTC. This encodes CASNQGADYGYTF.

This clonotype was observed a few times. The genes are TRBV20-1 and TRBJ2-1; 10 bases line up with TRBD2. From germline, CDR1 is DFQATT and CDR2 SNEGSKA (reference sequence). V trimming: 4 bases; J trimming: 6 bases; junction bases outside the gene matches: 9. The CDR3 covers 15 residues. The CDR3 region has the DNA TGCAGTGCTAAGAATAGCGGGGGGCCCTCCAATGAGCAGTTCTTC. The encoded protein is CSAKNSGGPSNEQFF.

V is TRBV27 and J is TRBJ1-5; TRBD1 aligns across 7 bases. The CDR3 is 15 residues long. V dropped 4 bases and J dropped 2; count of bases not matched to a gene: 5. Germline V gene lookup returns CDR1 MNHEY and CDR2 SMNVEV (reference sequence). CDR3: CASSWKGAGNQPQHF. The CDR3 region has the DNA TGTGCCAGCAGTTGGAAGGGGGCGGGCAATCAGCCCCAGCATTTT.

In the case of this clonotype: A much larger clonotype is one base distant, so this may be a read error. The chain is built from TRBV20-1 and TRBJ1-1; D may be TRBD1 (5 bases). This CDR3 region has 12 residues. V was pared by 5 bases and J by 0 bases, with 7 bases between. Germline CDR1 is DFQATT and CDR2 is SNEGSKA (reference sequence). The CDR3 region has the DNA TGCAGTGCTGGCAGGGTGAACACTGAAGCTTTCTTT. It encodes CSAGRVNTEAFF.

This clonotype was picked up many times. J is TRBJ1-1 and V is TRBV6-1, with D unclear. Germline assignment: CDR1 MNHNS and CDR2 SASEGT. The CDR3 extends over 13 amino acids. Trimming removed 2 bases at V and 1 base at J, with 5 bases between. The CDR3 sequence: CASSESGNTEAFF. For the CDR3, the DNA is TGTGCCAGCAGTGAATCCGGGAACACTGAAGCTTTCTTT.

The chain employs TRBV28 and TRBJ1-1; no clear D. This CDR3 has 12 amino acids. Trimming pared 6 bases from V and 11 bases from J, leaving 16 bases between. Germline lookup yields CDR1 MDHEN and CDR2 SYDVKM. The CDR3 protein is CASSLQRRAAFF. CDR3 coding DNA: TGTGCCAGCAGCCTCCAGAGGCGGGCGGCTTTCTTT. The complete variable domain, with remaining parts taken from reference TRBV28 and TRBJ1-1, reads DVKVTQSSRYLVKRTGEKVFLECVQDMDHENMFWYRQDPGLGLRLIYFSYDVKMKEKGDIPEGYSVSREKKERFSLILESASTNQTSMYLCASSLQRRAAFFGQGTRLTVV.

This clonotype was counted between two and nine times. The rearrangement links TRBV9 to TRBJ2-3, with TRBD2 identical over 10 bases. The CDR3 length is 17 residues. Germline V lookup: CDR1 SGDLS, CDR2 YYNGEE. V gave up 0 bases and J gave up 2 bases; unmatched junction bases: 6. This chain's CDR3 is CASSVEPSGGHTDTQYF. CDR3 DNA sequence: TGTGCCAGCAGCGTAGAGCCTAGCGGGGGCCACACAGATACGCAGTATTTT.

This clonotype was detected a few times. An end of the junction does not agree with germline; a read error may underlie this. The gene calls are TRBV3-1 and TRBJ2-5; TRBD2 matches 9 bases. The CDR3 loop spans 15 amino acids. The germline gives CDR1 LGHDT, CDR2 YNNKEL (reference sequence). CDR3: CASTQGGGAGETQYF. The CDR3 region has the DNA TGTGCCAGCACCCAAGGCGGGGGGGCAGGAGAGACCCAGTACTTC.

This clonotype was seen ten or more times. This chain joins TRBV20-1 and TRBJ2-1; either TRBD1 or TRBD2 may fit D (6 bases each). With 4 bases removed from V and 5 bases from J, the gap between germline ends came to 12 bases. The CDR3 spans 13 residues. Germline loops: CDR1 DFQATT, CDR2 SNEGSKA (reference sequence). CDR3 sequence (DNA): TGCAGTGCTACGGGGGCAATTGACAATGAGCAGTTCTTC. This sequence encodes CSATGAIDNEQFF.

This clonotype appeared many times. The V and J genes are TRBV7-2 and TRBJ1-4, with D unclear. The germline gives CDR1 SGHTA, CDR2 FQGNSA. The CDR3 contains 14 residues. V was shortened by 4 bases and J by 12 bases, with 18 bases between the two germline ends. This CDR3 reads CASSSDIRGMELFF. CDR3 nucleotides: TGTGCCAGCAGCTCAGACATACGTGGAATGGAACTGTTTTTT.

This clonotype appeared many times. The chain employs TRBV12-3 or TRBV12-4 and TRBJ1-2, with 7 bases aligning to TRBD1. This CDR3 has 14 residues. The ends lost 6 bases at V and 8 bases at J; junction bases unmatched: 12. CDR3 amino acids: CASSLDRPIEGYTF. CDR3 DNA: TGTGCCAGCAGCCTGGACAGGCCAATCGAAGGCTACACCTTC.

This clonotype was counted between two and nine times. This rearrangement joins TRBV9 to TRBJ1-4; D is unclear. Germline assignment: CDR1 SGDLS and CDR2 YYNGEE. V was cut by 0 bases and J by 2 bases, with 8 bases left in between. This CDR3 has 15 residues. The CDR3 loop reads CASSVAGLTNEKLFF. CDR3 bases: TGTGCCAGCAGCGTAGCGGGGTTGACTAATGAAAAACTGTTTTTT.

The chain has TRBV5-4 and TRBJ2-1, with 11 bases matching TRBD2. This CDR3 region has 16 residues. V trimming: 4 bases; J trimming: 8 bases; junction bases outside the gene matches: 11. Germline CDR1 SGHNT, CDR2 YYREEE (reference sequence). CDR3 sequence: CASSHGMTSGMDEQFF. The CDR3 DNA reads TGTGCCAGCAGCCACGGAATGACTAGCGGGATGGATGAGCAGTTCTTC.

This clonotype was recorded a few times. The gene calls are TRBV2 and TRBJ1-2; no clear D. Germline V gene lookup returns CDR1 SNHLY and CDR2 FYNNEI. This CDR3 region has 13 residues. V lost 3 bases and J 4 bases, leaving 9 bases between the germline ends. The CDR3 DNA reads TGTGCCAGCAGTGAGGGATACGGCTATGGCTACACCTTC. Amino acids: CASSEGYGYGYTF. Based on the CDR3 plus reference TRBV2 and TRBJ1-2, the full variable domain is EPEVTQTPSHQVTQMGQEVILRCVPISNHLYFYWYRQILGQKVEFLVSFYNNEISEKSEIFDDQFSVERPDGSNFTLKIRSTKLEDSAMYFCASSEGYGYGYTFGSGTRLTVV.